A single sample gave rise to the 27 T cell receptor beta chains below, sequenced in a study of blood T cell repertoires in COVID-19. Clones were sequenced by immunoSEQ multiplex PCR, and TCRdb holds only the in-frame ones, with some missing. Among 75,000 to 100,000 clones listed, 82% were seen once. Sequences were obtained from peripheral blood. These receptors came from a middle-aged man with active or convalescent COVID-19.

This sequence joins TRBV7-2 and TRBJ2-1; D is unclear. This CDR3 is built from 14 residues. Germline V gives CDR1 SGHTA, CDR2 FQGNSA. V dropped 6 bases and J dropped 0 bases, with 9 bases sitting between them. Here the CDR3 DNA reads TGTGCCAGCAGTCGTGTGAGCTCCTACAATGAGCAGTTCTTC. Translation: CASSRVSSYNEQFF.

The chain recombines TRBV2 with TRBJ1-2; 8 nucleotides match TRBD1. Germline V gives CDR1 SNHLY, CDR2 FYNNEI. This CDR3 has 15 residues. The ends lost 10 bases at V and 3 bases at J; junction bases unmatched: 13. This CDR3 reads CATVGTGVNYYGYTF. DNA of the CDR3: TGTGCCACCGTTGGGACAGGAGTCAACTACTATGGCTACACCTTC.

The V gene is TRBV10-3, the J gene TRBJ2-7; 10 bases map to TRBD2. CDR3 size: 16 residues. In germline, CDR1 is ENHRY, CDR2 SYGVKD. J gave up 2 bases and V 2 bases, and 6 bases lay outside the gene matches. The CDR3 here is CAISEPRSGGAYEQYV. Here the CDR3 DNA reads TGTGCCATCAGTGAGCCCCGGAGCGGGGGGGCCTACGAGCAGTACGTC.

V is TRBV10-3 and J is TRBJ1-1; no clear D. V gave up 2 bases and J gave up 1 base, with 5 bases separating them. Per the germline V gene, CDR1 is ENHRY and CDR2 is SYGVKD. The CDR3 is 13 amino acids. The CDR3: CAISELSNTEAFF. The CDR3, as DNA: TGTGCCATCAGTGAGCTCTCGAACACTGAAGCTTTCTTT.

The chain couples TRBV7-2 to TRBJ2-3; 11 nucleotides match TRBD2. CDR1 SGHTA and CDR2 FQGNSA come from the germline V gene. The trim removed 5 bases at V and 0 bases at J, leaving 10 bases unmatched. The CDR3 is 18 residues long. The DNA for the CDR3 is TGTGCCAGCAGCCACACTAGCGGGGGTTTTGCTAGCACAGATACGCAGTATTTT. Translated: CASSHTSGGFASTDTQYF. Full variable domain (outside the CDR3, taken from reference TRBV7-2 and TRBJ2-3): GAGVSQSPSNKVTEKGKDVELRCDPISGHTALYWYRQSLGQGLEFLIYFQGNSAPDKSGLPSDRFSAERTGGSVSTLTIQRTQQEDSAVYLCASSHTSGGFASTDTQYFGPGTRLTVL.

The gene calls are TRBV18 and TRBJ2-5; 12 bases map to TRBD2. The germline V gene encodes CDR1 KGHSH and CDR2 LQKENI. The CDR3 is made up of 16 amino acids. V lost 5 bases and J lost 3; bases outside the gene matches: 7. This CDR3 reads CASSSRLAGAEETQYF. CDR3 bases: TGTGCCAGCTCATCCCGACTAGCGGGGGCCGAAGAGACCCAGTACTTC.

This clone has more than one count but fewer than ten. The chain carries TRBV18 and TRBJ1-4; the D is unclear. The CDR3 totals 16 residues. Between the trimmed V and J ends, which lost 2 bases and 0 bases, there was a span of 10 bases. Germline CDR1 reads KGHSH; CDR2 reads LQKENI. CDR3 nucleotides: TGTGCCAGCTCACCAACCCTAGTTGCAACTAATGAAAAACTGTTTTTT. Its protein is CASSPTLVATNEKLFF.

The CDR3 reads CASSLPVIRGSPLHF. CDR3 nucleotides: TGTGCCAGCAGCTTACCAGTAATAAGGGGTTCACCCCTCCACTTT. This rearrangement joins TRBV11-2 to TRBJ1-6, with TRBD1 as a possible D gene (5 bases). CDR3 length: 15 residues. The ends were cut back, 2 bases at V and 9 bases at J, with 14 bases in the middle. Germline V CDR1 and CDR2: SGHAT, FQNNGV.

The chain uses TRBV5-4 and TRBJ1-2; 8 bases align to TRBD1. The junction had 7 bases not matched to a gene; V was cut back by 0 bases and J by 3 bases. Germline V gives CDR1 SGHNT, CDR2 YYREEE (reference sequence). The CDR3 is made up of 16 amino acids. The CDR3 nucleotides are TGTGCCAGCAGCTTGGCGGGGGCAGGGGGCGACTATGGCTACACCTTC. Encoded protein: CASSLAGAGGDYGYTF.

The chain has TRBV12-3 or TRBV12-4 and TRBJ1-5; D is undetermined. The CDR3 length is 12 residues. Trimming took off 7 bases at V and 9 bases at J, with 13 bases between the two ends. The chain's CDR3 is CASTAHRGPQHF. The CDR3 nucleotides are TGTGCCAGCACCGCGCACCGGGGGCCCCAGCATTTT.

The V gene is TRBV10-2, the J gene TRBJ2-1, with 11 bases aligning to TRBD2. The CDR3 is made up of 16 amino acids. CDR1 is WSHSY and CDR2 is SAAADI in the germline V gene. The ends lost 7 bases at V and 4 bases at J; junction bases unmatched: 9. CDR3 region: CASKGSGGGTYNEQFF. In DNA form, the CDR3 reads TGCGCCAGCAAGGGTAGCGGGGGGGGCACGTACAATGAGCAGTTCTTC.

The J gene is TRBJ1-2, the V gene TRBV7-9, with D unresolved. V was trimmed by 5 bases and J by 2 bases, leaving 12 bases between them. Germline V gives CDR1 SEHNR, CDR2 FQNEAQ (reference sequence). The CDR3 contains 14 residues. CDR3 bases: TGTGCCAGCAGCCTAACCGGACTGAACTATGGCTACACCTTC. Translated: CASSLTGLNYGYTF.

The chain joins TRBV6-5 to TRBJ1-4; 8 bases map to TRBD1. This CDR3 region has 15 residues. CDR1 and CDR2 (germline): MNHEY, SVGAGI. Trimming cost V 9 bases and J 0 bases; bases outside gene matches: 6. As DNA, the CDR3 is TGTGCCAGTACGACAGGGGAGGCAACTAATGAAAAACTGTTTTTT. Amino acid sequence: CASTTGEATNEKLFF.

This clone has a handful of counts. The rearrangement joins TRBV6-5 to TRBJ1-1; D is possibly TRBD1 (6 bases). The CDR3 is 14 amino acids. Germline values: CDR1 MNHEY, CDR2 SVGAGI. V lost 5 bases and J lost 4, with 14 bases in between. Here the CDR3 reads CASSLRQAPTEAFF. The DNA of the CDR3 is TGTGCCAGCAGTCTACGACAGGCGCCCACTGAAGCTTTCTTT.

The chain combines TRBV18 with TRBJ2-5; D ambiguous. V gave up 3 bases and J gave up 0 bases, with 8 bases separating them. The CDR3 is 14 residues long. CDR1 is KGHSH, CDR2 LQKENI, per germline. The chain's CDR3 is CASSPYGDQETQYF. For the CDR3, the DNA is TGTGCCAGCTCACCGTACGGAGACCAAGAGACCCAGTACTTC. Combining the CDR3 with reference TRBV18 and TRBJ2-5 gives the whole variable domain NAGVMQNPRHLVRRRGQEARLRCSPMKGHSHVYWYRQLPEEGLKFMVYLQKENIIDESGMPKERFSAEFPKEGPSILRIQQVVRGDSAAYFCASSPYGDQETQYFGPGTRLLVL.

This chain links TRBV15 with TRBJ2-6, with TRBD2 as a possible D gene (5 bases). Between the trimmed V and J ends, which lost 0 bases and 0 bases, there was a span of 12 bases. This CDR3 region has 18 residues. Germline CDR1 and CDR2: LNHNV and YYDKDF (reference sequence). The CDR3 region is CATSRDSGLSSGANVLTF. The CDR3 DNA reads as TGTGCCACCAGCAGAGACTCTGGACTCAGCTCTGGGGCCAACGTCCTGACTTTC. The variable domain in full, with the rest retrieved from reference TRBV15 and TRBJ2-6, is DAMVIQNPRYQVTQFGKPVTLSCSQTLNHNVMYWYQQKSSQAPKLLFHYYDKDFNNEADTPDNFQSRRPNTSFCFLDIRSPGLGDTAMYLCATSRDSGLSSGANVLTFGAGSRLTVL.

The J gene is TRBJ1-5, the V gene TRBV15; no clear D. Trimming removed 0 bases from V and 6 bases from J, with 12 bases in between. This CDR3 spans 15 amino acids. The germline CDR1 and CDR2 sequences are LNHNV and YYDKDF (reference sequence). CDR3 bases: TGTGCCACCAGCAGAGATACGTCCCTAAGTCAGCCCCAGCATTTT. As protein: CATSRDTSLSQPQHF.

The rearrangement links TRBV30 to TRBJ2-3; TRBD1 aligns across 9 bases. The trim removed 2 bases at V and 4 bases at J, leaving 7 bases unmatched. This CDR3 region has 15 residues. Per the germline V gene, CDR1 is GTSNPN and CDR2 is SVGIG (reference sequence). CDR3 in DNA: TGTGCCTGGAGTCGGACAGGGGTTAGGGCAGATACGCAGTATTTT. Amino acids: CAWSRTGVRADTQYF. The whole variable domain, filled in from reference TRBV30 and TRBJ2-3, reads SQTIHQWPATLVQPVGSPLSLECTVEGTSNPNLYWYRQAAGRGLQLLFYSVGIGQISSEVPQNLSASRPQDRQFILSSKKLLLSDSGFYLCAWSRTGVRADTQYFGPGTRLTVL.

This chain connects TRBV7-9 to TRBJ1-1, with D perhaps matching TRBD1 (6 bases). V was pared by 5 bases and J by 10 bases, with 11 bases between. Germline V gene sequence: CDR1 SEHNR, CDR2 FQNEAQ (reference sequence). The length of the CDR3 is 11 residues. In DNA, the CDR3 is TGTGCCAGCAGCCAGGAAGGGGGAGCTTTCTTT. It specifies CASSQEGGAFF.

The chain couples TRBV20-1 to TRBJ2-1, with 8 bases matching TRBD2. CDR3 size: 15 residues. CDR1 and CDR2 (germline): DFQATT, SNEGSKA (reference sequence). V lost 3 bases, J lost 1 base, and 5 bases stayed unmatched. CDR3 DNA: TGCAGTGCTAGTCAGACGGGGGGGTCCTACAATGAGCAGTTCTTC. Translating it yields CSASQTGGSYNEQFF.

J is TRBJ2-5 and V is TRBV5-1; TRBD2 aligns across 8 bases. The germline CDR1 and CDR2 sequences are SGHRS and YFSETQ. V was pared by 5 bases and J by 5 bases, with 8 bases of the junction left unmatched. The CDR3 extends over 14 amino acids. The CDR3 sequence: CASRPSGSVETQYF. Here the CDR3 DNA reads TGCGCCAGCAGACCTAGCGGGTCAGTCGAGACCCAGTACTTC.

This rearrangement joins TRBV10-1 to TRBJ1-4; the D is unclear. Germline assignment: CDR1 WNHNN and CDR2 SYGVQD (reference sequence). Deletions cut 10 bases from V and 5 bases from J, with 14 bases between. This CDR3 comprises 13 residues. CDR3 loop: CATHSWLNEKLFF. CDR3 in DNA: TGCGCCACCCACAGCTGGCTAAATGAAAAACTGTTTTTT.

The CDR3 nucleotides read TGTGCCTGGAGTGTTCTTGGGACAGGCCATTCACCCCTCCACTTT. Translation gives CAWSVLGTGHSPLHF. The V call is TRBV30, the J call TRBJ1-6; 8 nucleotides line up with TRBD1. Unmatched junction bases numbered 6, after V lost 0 bases and J lost 8 bases. The germline V gene has CDR1 GTSNPN and CDR2 SVGIG (reference sequence). The CDR3 has 15 residues. The variable domain in full, completed from reference TRBV30 and TRBJ1-6, reads SQTIHQWPATLVQPVGSPLSLECTVEGTSNPNLYWYRQAAGRGLQLLFYSVGIGQISSEVPQNLSASRPQDRQFILSSKKLLLSDSGFYLCAWSVLGTGHSPLHFGNGTRLTVT.

CDR3 in amino acids: CSAPPAETQYF. The DNA for the CDR3 is TGCAGTGCTCCCCCTGCGGAGACCCAGTACTTC. The rearrangement links TRBV20-1 to TRBJ2-5; D not certain. CDR3 length equals 11 residues. V was trimmed by 5 bases and J by 5 bases, leaving 9 bases between them. The germline V gene encodes CDR1 DFQATT and CDR2 SNEGSKA (reference sequence).

This clone was counted only a few times. The CDR3 loop reads CASSLSSGTGNTIYF. The CDR3 region has the DNA TGCGCCAGCAGCTTGTCGTCGGGAACGGGAAACACCATATATTTT. The chain uses TRBV5-1 and TRBJ1-3, with D uncertain. V lost 1 base to trimming and J lost 4 bases, with 12 bases between them. Germline CDR1 reads SGHRS; CDR2 reads YFSETQ. The CDR3 has 15 amino acids. The full variable domain, in which reference TRBV5-1 and TRBJ1-3 provide the parts outside the CDR3, is KAGVTQTPRYLIKTRGQQVTLSCSPISGHRSVSWYQQTPGQGLQFLFEYFSETQRNKGNFPGRFSGRQFSNSRSEMNVSTLELGDSALYLCASSLSSGTGNTIYFGEGSWLTVV.

The chain couples TRBV6-6 to TRBJ1-6; 12 bases align to TRBD1. The CDR3 is 16 amino acids. Trimming took 4 bases from V and 10 from J; bases not matched to a gene: 8. Per the germline V gene, CDR1 is MNHNY and CDR2 is SVGAGI (reference sequence). Written as DNA, the CDR3 is TGTGCCAGCAGTTCAGCCGGGACAGGGGGCGGATCACCCCTCCACTTT. It yields the protein CASSSAGTGGGSPLHF.

V usage is TRBV9 and J usage is TRBJ1-5; possible D gene TRBD1, 6 bases. Germline V lookup: CDR1 SGDLS, CDR2 YYNGEE. CDR3 length: 15 residues. V lost 10 bases and J 2 bases, leaving 19 bases between the germline ends. The CDR3 DNA reads as TGTGCCGGATGGCACAGGGTGAGCGGCAATCAGCCCCAGCATTTT. Translating gives CAGWHRVSGNQPQHF. The whole variable domain, filled in from reference TRBV9 and TRBJ1-5, reads DSGVTQTPKHLITATGQRVTLRCSPRSGDLSVYWYQQSLDQGLQFLIQYYNGEERAKGNILERFSAQQFPDLHSELNLSSLELGDSALYFCAGWHRVSGNQPQHFGDGTRLSIL.